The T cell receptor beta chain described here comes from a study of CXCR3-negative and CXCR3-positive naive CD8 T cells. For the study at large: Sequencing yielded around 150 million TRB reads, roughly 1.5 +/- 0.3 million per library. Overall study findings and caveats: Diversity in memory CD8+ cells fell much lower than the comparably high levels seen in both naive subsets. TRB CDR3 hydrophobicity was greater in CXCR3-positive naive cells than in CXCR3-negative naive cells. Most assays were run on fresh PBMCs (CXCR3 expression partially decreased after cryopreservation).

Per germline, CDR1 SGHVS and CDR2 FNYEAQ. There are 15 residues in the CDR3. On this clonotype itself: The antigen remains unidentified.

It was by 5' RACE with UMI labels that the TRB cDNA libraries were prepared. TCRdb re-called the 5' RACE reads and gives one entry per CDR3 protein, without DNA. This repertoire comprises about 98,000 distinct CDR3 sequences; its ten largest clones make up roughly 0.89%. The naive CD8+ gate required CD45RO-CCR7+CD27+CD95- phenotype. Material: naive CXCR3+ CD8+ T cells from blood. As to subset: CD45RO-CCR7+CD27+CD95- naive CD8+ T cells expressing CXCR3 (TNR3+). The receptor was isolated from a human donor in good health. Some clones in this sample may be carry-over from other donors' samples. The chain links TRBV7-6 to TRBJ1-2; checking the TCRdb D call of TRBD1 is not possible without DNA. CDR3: CASSSEPGPNYGYTF. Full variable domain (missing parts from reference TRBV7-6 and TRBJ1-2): GAGVSQSPRYKVTKRGQDVALRCDPISGHVSLYWYRQALGQGPEFLTYFNYEAQQDKSGLPNDRFSAERPEGSISTLTIQRTEQRDSAMYRCASSSEPGPNYGYTFGSGTRLTVV.